These 23 T cell receptor beta chains share one sample of origin, sequenced in a study of blood T cell repertoires in COVID-19. The protocol was immunoSEQ multiplex PCR, while the TCRdb copy is restricted to in-frame clones and leaves out a portion. The data hold 200,000 to 250,000 clones, with more than 80% observed a single time. The sample was PBMCs or T cells enriched from blood (not recorded which). The receptor set was obtained from a woman aged 40 to 50 with acute COVID-19.

V is TRBV6-4 and J is TRBJ2-2; 11 nucleotides match TRBD2. CDR3 size: 18 residues. Germline CDR1 and CDR2: MRHNA and SNTAGT. V was pared by 2 bases and J by 6 bases, with 11 bases of the junction left unmatched. DNA for the CDR3: TGTGCCAGCAGTGACCGGGTTCTAGCGGGGGGTCCCCCCGGGGAGCTGTTTTTT. This translates into CASSDRVLAGGPPGELFF.

In its sample, this clone was seen once. The chain employs TRBV6-5 and TRBJ1-5, with TRBD1 as a possible D gene (6 bases). V was shortened by 3 bases and J by 4 bases, with 13 bases between the two germline ends. Germline V gene data show CDR1 as MNHEY and CDR2 as SVGAGI. The CDR3 has 15 residues. The CDR3 here is CASSYSRGANQPQHF. In DNA form, the CDR3 reads TGTGCCAGCAGTTATAGCAGGGGCGCTAATCAGCCCCAGCATTTT.

The sample holds one count of this clone. The chain employs TRBV4-1 and TRBJ2-4, with 7 bases lining up with TRBD1. The CDR3 spans 18 residues. The V gene's germline CDR1 is MGHRA and CDR2 YSYEKL. Trimming at V came to 1 base and at J to 0 bases, leaving 9 bases not matched to a gene. This CDR3 reads CASSQGPQGEIAKNIQYF. The CDR3 nucleotides read TGCGCCAGCAGCCAAGGGCCTCAGGGGGAGATAGCCAAAAACATTCAGTACTTC.

The table lists this clone with a count of one. The chain carries TRBV6-1 and TRBJ2-7; tentative D call: TRBD2 (5 bases). CDR3 length equals 11 residues. CDR1 is MNHNS and CDR2 is SASEGT in the germline V gene. The V end lost 3 bases, the J end lost 7 bases, and 7 bases lay between the germline ends. In DNA form, the CDR3 reads TGTGCCAGCAGTGAGCCGGGGGAGCAGTACGTC. Translated, it gives CASSEPGEQYV.

The CDR3 DNA follows: TGTGCCAGCAGCCTGAGCCATTTAGCGGGGGGGTGGTTCTTC. This translates into CASSLSHLAGGWFF. This rearrangement joins TRBV4-2 to TRBJ2-1, with TRBD2 matching over 11 bases. The trim removed 4 bases at V and 15 bases at J, leaving 11 bases unmatched. CDR3 length: 14 residues. CDR1 and CDR2 from the germline V gene are LGHNA and YNFKEQ.

The J gene is TRBJ2-3, the V gene TRBV27; the match to TRBD2 covers 10 bases. The length of the CDR3 is 16 residues. J gave up 0 bases and V 7 bases, and 7 bases lay outside the gene matches. CDR1 is MNHEY and CDR2 is SMNVEV in the germline V gene (reference sequence). DNA for the CDR3: TGTGCCAGCACCCCGCCTAGCGGGAGTAGCACAGATACGCAGTATTTT. It encodes CASTPPSGSSTDTQYF.

The chain carries TRBV24-1 and TRBJ1-1; 7 bases align to TRBD1. The CDR3 is made up of 13 amino acids. V was pared by 5 bases and J by 4 bases, with 3 bases of the junction left unmatched. CDR1 and CDR2 from the germline V gene are KGHDR and SFDVKD. CDR3 coding DNA: TGTGCCACCAGTGGTCCAGGGGGCACTGAAGCTTTCTTT. It yields the protein CATSGPGGTEAFF.

The gene calls are TRBV7-9 and TRBJ1-1, with D tentatively TRBD1 (5 bases). This CDR3 contains 14 residues. CDR1 and CDR2 from the germline V gene are SEHNR and FQNEAQ (reference sequence). Trimming took off 4 bases at V and 8 bases at J, with 17 bases between the two ends. The CDR3 region is CASSSKGSQVEAFF. The CDR3 region has the DNA TGTGCCAGCAGCTCTAAGGGGTCTCAGGTCGAAGCTTTCTTT.

This chain uses TRBV7-8 with TRBJ1-5; a possible D gene is TRBD1 (6 bases). The CDR3 totals 15 residues. The germline CDR1 and CDR2 sequences are SGHVS and FQNEAQ. The ends were cut back, 3 bases at V and 4 bases at J, with 13 bases in the middle. Here the CDR3 reads CASSFWRGQNQPQHF. The CDR3 DNA is TGTGCCAGCAGCTTTTGGCGGGGGCAAAATCAGCCCCAGCATTTT.

V usage is TRBV9 and J usage is TRBJ2-7, with TRBD2 matching over 9 bases. After removal of 7 bases from V and 4 bases from J, the junction contained 6 bases not matched to a gene. The germline gives CDR1 SGDLS, CDR2 YYNGEE. This CDR3 has 13 residues. Here the CDR3 DNA reads TGTGCCAGCGGGGGGACTAGCATATACGAGCAGTACTTC. Amino acids: CASGGTSIYEQYF.

The chain couples TRBV5-5 to TRBJ1-5, with TRBD1 identical over 8 bases. This CDR3 has 16 amino acids. Germline V CDR1 and CDR2: SGHKS, YYEKEE (reference sequence). V lost 0 bases and J lost 2; bases outside the gene matches: 4. The CDR3 region is CASSLGGTGGNQPQHF. The CDR3, as DNA: TGTGCCAGCAGCTTGGGGGGGACAGGCGGCAATCAGCCCCAGCATTTT.

The V call is TRBV9, the J call TRBJ1-1; D remains unclear. With 0 bases removed from V and 0 bases from J, the gap between germline ends came to 6 bases. The CDR3 runs to 14 residues. The germline gives CDR1 SGDLS, CDR2 YYNGEE. The CDR3 DNA is TGTGCCAGCAGCGTAGGAGGGATGAACACTGAAGCTTTCTTT. Translating it yields CASSVGGMNTEAFF.

The rearrangement joins TRBV9 to TRBJ1-1, with 8 positions matching TRBD1. J was trimmed by 6 bases and V by 2 bases; bases with no gene match: 3. Looked up from germline, CDR1 is SGDLS and CDR2 is YYNGEE. There are 13 residues in the CDR3. The CDR3 sequence: CASSVTGVAEAFF. The CDR3 nucleotides read TGTGCCAGCAGCGTGACAGGGGTTGCTGAAGCTTTCTTT.

The CDR3 coding sequence is TGCAGCGTCGATCCACAGGGGTGGGGTGAAAAACTGTTTTTT. Amino acid sequence: CSVDPQGWGEKLFF. The chain is built from TRBV29-1 and TRBJ1-4; 7 bases are shared with TRBD1. The J segment lost 7 bases and the V segment lost 6 bases, leaving 11 bases of the junction unmatched. CDR3 length: 14 amino acids. Germline V gene data show CDR1 as SQVTM and CDR2 as ANQGSEA.

The chain joins TRBV19 to TRBJ2-7, with a weak D call TRBD1 (7 bases). Germline V gene data show CDR1 as LNHDA and CDR2 as SQIVND (reference sequence). The CDR3 covers 15 residues. Between the trimmed V and J ends, which lost 4 bases and 7 bases, there was a span of 20 bases. CDR3 DNA sequence: TGTGCCAGTAGTACCCGCGGGACAGAGCCGTTAGAGCAGTACTTC. Translating gives CASSTRGTEPLEQYF.

V and J are TRBV7-3 and TRBJ2-7; 9 bases are shared with TRBD2. V dropped 6 bases and J dropped 6; count of bases not matched to a gene: 15. Per the germline V gene, CDR1 is SGHTA and CDR2 is FQGTGA. This CDR3 is built from 16 residues. The CDR3 sequence is CASRLATPGLASEQYF. The CDR3 nucleotides read TGTGCCAGCAGGCTCGCAACCCCGGGACTAGCAAGCGAGCAGTACTTC. The full variable domain, completed using reference TRBV7-3 and TRBJ2-7, is GAGVSQTPSNKVTEKGKYVELRCDPISGHTALYWYRQSLGQGPEFLIYFQGTGAADDSGLPNDRFFAVRPEGSVSTLKIQRTERGDSAVYLCASRLATPGLASEQYFGPGTRLTVT.

The chain employs TRBV27 and TRBJ2-3; D perhaps matches TRBD1 (6 bases). Germline V CDR1 and CDR2: MNHEY, SMNVEV (reference sequence). V was shortened by 6 bases and J by 0 bases, with 7 bases between the two germline ends. This CDR3 region has 13 residues. The CDR3 DNA sequence: TGTGCCAGCAGCCAGGGGAGCACAGATACGCAGTATTTT. It translates to CASSQGSTDTQYF.

This chain joins TRBV7-3 and TRBJ2-2; D perhaps matches TRBD2 (5 bases). V shed 4 bases and J shed 6 bases, with 6 bases lying between them. Germline CDR1 SGHTA, CDR2 FQGTGA. The CDR3 is made up of 12 amino acids. In nucleotides, the CDR3 is TGTGCCAGCAGCTCTAGCTCCGGGGAGCTGTTTTTT. It specifies CASSSSSGELFF.

The V gene is TRBV9, the J gene TRBJ2-2, with unresolved D. Germline CDR1 is SGDLS and CDR2 is YYNGEE. The CDR3 contains 12 residues. V lost 5 bases and J 6 bases, leaving 8 bases between the germline ends. This CDR3 reads CASRLRSGELFF. The CDR3 DNA follows: TGTGCCAGCAGACTGAGATCCGGGGAGCTGTTTTTT.

CDR3 in amino acids: CASSSGQGVYYEQYV. DNA of the CDR3: TGTGCCAGTAGTTCAGGACAGGGCGTCTACTACGAGCAGTACGTC. The chain uses TRBV19 and TRBJ2-7, with TRBD1 matching over 8 bases. The germline V gene has CDR1 LNHDA and CDR2 SQIVND (reference sequence). The trim removed 5 bases at V and 3 bases at J, leaving 9 bases unmatched. The CDR3 consists of 15 residues.

This sequence joins TRBV2 and TRBJ2-5, with D possibly being TRBD1 (5 bases). Trimming took 1 base from V and 1 from J, leaving 10 bases between them. The CDR3 extends over 15 amino acids. Germline V gene lookup returns CDR1 SNHLY and CDR2 FYNNEI. The CDR3 DNA follows: TGTGCCAGCAGTGAAGGTGGGGCCTCCCAAGAGACCCAGTACTTC. Translated, it gives CASSEGGASQETQYF.

V and J are TRBV5-1 and TRBJ2-7, with 11 bases matching TRBD2. J lost 2 bases, V lost 4 bases, and 2 bases had no gene match. CDR1 SGHRS and CDR2 YFSETQ come from the germline V gene. The CDR3 extends over 14 amino acids. The CDR3 here is CASSLSGGAYEQYV. The CDR3 nucleotides read TGCGCCAGCAGCCTTAGCGGGGGGGCCTACGAGCAGTACGTC.

The chain uses TRBV27 and TRBJ2-7, with 11 bases fitting TRBD2. The germline gives CDR1 MNHEY, CDR2 SMNVEV (reference sequence). V was clipped by 5 bases and J by 2 bases; unmatched bases: 5. CDR3 length: 15 amino acids. The CDR3 DNA sequence: TGTGCCAGCAGTGAGACTAGCGGGGCTGCCTACGAGCAGTACTTC. Residues: CASSETSGAAYEQYF.